A selection of T cell receptor beta chains follows, all from one sample in a study of blood T cell repertoires in COVID-19. Assay: immunoSEQ multiplex PCR; the TCRdb copy retains only in-frame clones and omits some. The sample records roughly 87,000 clones, around three quarters being singletons. Input material: peripheral blood. All receptors come from a woman between 45 and 60 years old with acute or convalescent COVID-19. The CDR3 runs from the conserved cysteine through the conserved F or W. D genes are given only for firm matches.

CASSPRITDTQYF | TRBV19 | NA | TRBJ2-3
CASSLSRGEQETQYF | TRBV28 | NA | TRBJ2-5
CASALVVGGYNEQFF | TRBV19 | TRBD2 | TRBJ2-1
CASSRKGHEKLFF | TRBV19 | NA | TRBJ1-4
CASRGGTGKNIQYF | TRBV10-2 | TRBD1 | TRBJ2-4
CASRLWRESYNEQFF | TRBV5-1 | NA | TRBJ2-1
CASSEVASYGYTF | TRBV3-1/TRBV3-2 | NA | TRBJ1-2
CASSEGQTNSPLHF | TRBV28 | TRBD1 | TRBJ1-6
CASSAGQGALWEQYF | TRBV9 | TRBD1 | TRBJ2-7
CASRVRGGARDEQFF | TRBV6-5 | NA | TRBJ2-1
CSASRDSGMQFF | TRBV20-1 | TRBD2 | TRBJ2-1
CSAAVDRGLSYGYTF | TRBV29-1 | TRBD1 | TRBJ1-2
CASSQEGFLAGEQFF | TRBV3-1/TRBV3-2 | NA | TRBJ2-1
CASSPRDRVRHNEQFF | TRBV18 | TRBD1 | TRBJ2-1
CASSRDISTQYF | TRBV28 | NA | TRBJ2-5
CAWSVSPSNSPLHF | TRBV30 | NA | TRBJ1-6
CASSQDRGRVQFF | TRBV4-1 | TRBD2 | TRBJ2-1
CASSSPPGRGGSYNEQFF | TRBV18 | TRBD2 | TRBJ2-1
CARGARDTQYF | TRBV2 | NA | TRBJ2-3
CASSQDGDREEKLFF | TRBV4-1 | TRBD1 | TRBJ1-4
CASASGPNQPQHF | TRBV19 | NA | TRBJ1-5
CASSPARGEQYF | TRBV14 | NA | TRBJ2-7
CASSQSSEQGGELFF | TRBV4-2 | NA | TRBJ2-2
CASSRGLSTEAFF | TRBV3-1/TRBV3-2 | NA | TRBJ1-1
CASSSAGLNTGELFF | TRBV6-5 | NA | TRBJ2-2
CASRDSGGTDTQYF | TRBV2 | TRBD2 | TRBJ2-3
CASSDGTSGGRETQYF | TRBV6-2/TRBV6-3 | TRBD2 | TRBJ2-5
CASSAGVLGEKLFF | TRBV5-1 | NA | TRBJ1-4
CASSRHQMNTEAFF | TRBV3-1/TRBV3-2 | NA | TRBJ1-1
CASSSRKQDPDTQYF | TRBV7-6 | NA | TRBJ2-3
CASSLWGDETQYF | TRBV5-1 | NA | TRBJ2-5
CASSLRQGVGETQYF | TRBV6-5 | TRBD1 | TRBJ2-5
CASSQADSIYGYTF | TRBV4-1 | NA | TRBJ1-2
CASSLRGQGAEEQYF | TRBV5-1 | TRBD1 | TRBJ2-7
CASSLRQGGSEKLFF | TRBV3-1/TRBV3-2 | TRBD1 | TRBJ1-4
CASSKQGDEQFF | TRBV12-3/TRBV12-4 | TRBD1 | TRBJ2-1
CASSLDSGGPYEQYF | TRBV5-1 | TRBD1 | TRBJ2-7
CASSQDALESTTQYF | TRBV3-1/TRBV3-2 | NA | TRBJ2-3
CASSLGQGYQPQHF | TRBV28 | TRBD1 | TRBJ1-5
CASSYRGQGAGELFF | TRBV6-7 | TRBD1 | TRBJ2-2
CASGGAGAQNTEAFF | TRBV9 | NA | TRBJ1-1
CASSFWGAGETQYF | TRBV5-1 | NA | TRBJ2-5
CASSPSGYAHNEQFF | TRBV6-5 | NA | TRBJ2-1
CSVEARGLAGSIYYNEQFF | TRBV29-1 | TRBD2 | TRBJ2-1
CASSQQGRSIYF | TRBV11-2 | NA | TRBJ1-3
CASRYGAALYGYTF | TRBV19 | NA | TRBJ1-2
CASSLDRSDTQYF | TRBV7-2 | NA | TRBJ2-3
CASSLGLAGLTGELFF | TRBV7-2 | TRBD2 | TRBJ2-2
CASSISPGQKETQYF | TRBV9 | TRBD1 | TRBJ2-5
CATSRDSGTGLIYGYTF | TRBV15 | TRBD1 | TRBJ1-2